These T cell receptor beta chains were read from a single sample in a study of blood T cell repertoires in COVID-19. Sequencing used immunoSEQ multiplex PCR; TCRdb keeps in-frame clones, though not all of them. Found here are tens of thousands of clones, just over 85% of them singletons; the top ten hold approximately 11%. Sequenced input: peripheral blood. All receptors derive from a man aged 70 or older with active or convalescent COVID-19. Both conserved end residues are part of each CDR3. D genes are given only for firm matches. Some rows have no size entry. The others give once, few or many, or a class for an expanded clone.

V: TRBV3-1/TRBV3-2; size: .; J: TRBJ2-1; D: .; CDR3: CASSQVAVAYNEQFF; DNA: TGTGCCAGCAGCCAGGTAGCTGTGGCCTACAATGAGCAGTTCTTC
V: TRBV3-1/TRBV3-2; size: .; J: TRBJ1-6; D: .; CDR3: CASSGQSSYNSPLHF; DNA: TGTGCCAGCAGTGGACAGAGCTCCTATAATTCACCCCTCCACTTT
V: TRBV9; size: .; J: TRBJ2-5; D: .; CDR3: CASSVDGGTAVRTQYF; DNA: TGTGCCAGCAGCGTAGATGGGGGCACGGCGGTACGGACCCAGTACTTC
V: TRBV27; size: .; J: TRBJ2-3; D: TRBD2; CDR3: CASSLVGGGGRALDTQYF; DNA: TGTGCCAGCAGTTTAGTTGGTGGTGGTGGGAGGGCCTTAGATACGCAGTATTTT
V: TRBV6-2/TRBV6-3; size: once; J: TRBJ2-7; D: TRBD1; CDR3: CASSYPSRHMTGIGSYEQYF; DNA: TGTGCCAGCAGTTATCCCTCCCGTCACATGACAGGGATCGGATCCTACGAGCAGTACTTC
V: TRBV5-1; size: .; J: TRBJ2-2; D: .; CDR3: CASSLTGYGELFF; DNA: TGCGCCAGCAGCTTAACGGGATACGGGGAGCTGTTTTTT
V: TRBV28; size: .; J: TRBJ2-1; D: .; CDR3: CASSLGLDYNEQFF; DNA: TGTGCCAGCAGCTTAGGTTTAGATTACAATGAGCAGTTCTTC
V: TRBV9; size: .; J: TRBJ2-5; D: .; CDR3: CASSVVGAAQETQYF; DNA: TGTGCCAGCAGCGTAGTCGGCGCGGCCCAAGAGACCCAGTACTTC
V: TRBV21-1; size: .; J: TRBJ2-1; D: .; CDR3: CASSKGGTSGNSSYNEQFF; DNA: TGTGCCAGCAGCAAAGGGGGGACTAGCGGGAATAGCTCCTACAATGAGCAGTTCTTC
V: TRBV21-1; size: .; J: TRBJ2-7; D: .; CDR3: CASSKKGRGRPYEQYF; DNA: TGTGCCAGCAGCAAAAAAGGCAGGGGGCGCCCCTACGAGCAGTACTTC
V: TRBV5-1; size: .; J: TRBJ1-1; D: TRBD1; CDR3: CASSYQYRGPYTEAFF; DNA: TGCGCCAGCAGCTATCAGTACAGGGGACCCTACACTGAAGCTTTCTTT
V: TRBV30; size: .; J: TRBJ2-6; D: TRBD1; CDR3: CAWSLGQIILSGANVLTF; DNA: TGTGCCTGGAGCTTGGGACAGATCATTCTCTCTGGGGCCAACGTCCTGACTTTC
V: TRBV5-6; size: .; J: TRBJ2-3; D: .; CDR3: CASSLKRYTDTQYF; DNA: TGTGCCAGCAGCTTGAAGCGGTACACAGATACGCAGTATTTT
V: TRBV28; size: .; J: TRBJ2-2; D: .; CDR3: CASSRTTGELFF; DNA: TGTGCCAGCAGTCGGACTACCGGGGAGCTGTTTTTT
V: TRBV10-1; size: .; J: TRBJ2-3; D: TRBD2; CDR3: CASSGGGHKPPGKADTQYF; DNA: TGCGCCAGCAGTGGGGGAGGGCACAAGCCCCCGGGGAAAGCAGATACGCAGTATTTT
V: TRBV4-1; size: .; J: TRBJ1-2; D: .; CDR3: CASSQEAQAIYGYTF; DNA: TGCGCCAGCAGCCAAGAGGCACAGGCGATCTATGGCTACACCTTC
V: TRBV3-1/TRBV3-2; size: .; J: TRBJ1-6; D: .; CDR3: CASSQGVSGSPLHF; DNA: TGTGCCAGCAGCCAAGGGGTTTCGGGGTCACCCCTCCACTTT
V: TRBV5-1; size: .; J: TRBJ2-5; D: TRBD1; CDR3: CASSLGQGQETQYF; DNA: TGCGCCAGCAGCTTGGGACAGGGGCAAGAGACCCAGTACTTC
V: TRBV9; size: once; J: TRBJ1-1; D: .; CDR3: CASSVEGAATEAFF; DNA: TGTGCCAGCAGCGTAGAAGGGGCGGCCACTGAAGCTTTCTTT
V: TRBV6-5; size: .; J: TRBJ2-5; D: TRBD1; CDR3: CASLGTGETQYF; DNA: TGTGCCAGCTTGGGGACAGGAGAGACCCAGTACTTC
V: TRBV7-3; size: .; J: TRBJ2-1; D: TRBD2; CDR3: CASSGGTSGINEQFF; DNA: TGTGCCAGCAGCGGGGGGACTAGCGGAATCAATGAGCAGTTCTTC
V: TRBV5-4; size: .; J: TRBJ2-6; D: .; CDR3: CASSSPGSGANVLTF; DNA: TGTGCCAGCAGCTCCCCAGGCTCTGGGGCCAACGTCCTGACTTTC
V: TRBV6-5; size: .; J: TRBJ2-5; D: TRBD2; CDR3: CASSSARAGVEETQYF; DNA: TGTGCCAGCAGTTCCGCAAGAGCGGGAGTAGAGGAGACCCAGTACTTC
V: TRBV28; size: .; J: TRBJ1-1; D: .; CDR3: CASSPAGRHGGTEAFF; DNA: TGTGCCAGCAGCCCCGCGGGCCGTCACGGCGGCACTGAAGCTTTCTTT
V: TRBV10-3; size: few; J: TRBJ2-1; D: TRBD2; CDR3: CAISDSVAGNNEQFF; DNA: TGTGCCATCAGTGATTCGGTAGCGGGAAACAATGAGCAGTTCTTC
V: TRBV28; size: .; J: TRBJ2-5; D: TRBD1; CDR3: CASRRQGSETQYF; DNA: TGTGCCAGCAGGCGACAGGGGTCGGAGACCCAGTACTTC
V: TRBV18; size: .; J: TRBJ2-1; D: TRBD2; CDR3: CASSLREAHNEQFF; DNA: TGTGCCAGCTCACTACGGGAGGCCCACAATGAGCAGTTCTTC
V: TRBV5-1; size: .; J: TRBJ2-1; D: TRBD2; CDR3: CASSLVGLAWNEQFF; DNA: TGCGCCAGCAGCTTGGTTGGACTAGCGTGGAATGAGCAGTTCTTC
V: TRBV7-8; size: .; J: TRBJ2-7; D: TRBD2; CDR3: CASSLATAGGRYEQYF; DNA: TGTGCCAGCAGCTTAGCCACAGCGGGAGGAAGATACGAGCAGTACTTC
V: TRBV6-1; size: .; J: TRBJ1-6; D: .; CDR3: CASSEGRQVNSPLHF; DNA: TGTGCCAGCAGTGAAGGGAGACAGGTTAATTCACCCCTCCACTTT
V: TRBV6-2/TRBV6-3; size: once; J: TRBJ2-7; D: TRBD2; CDR3: CASSGTRGSYEQYF; DNA: TGTGCCAGCAGTGGAACGCGGGGGTCCTACGAGCAGTACTTC
V: TRBV11-3; size: .; J: TRBJ2-2; D: .; CDR3: CASSLDRGRSTGELFF; DNA: TGTGCCAGCAGCTTAGATCGGGGGAGGAGCACCGGGGAGCTGTTTTTT
V: TRBV28; size: .; J: TRBJ1-5; D: .; CDR3: CASSSGQHSNQPQHF; DNA: TGTGCCAGCAGTTCGGGACAACATAGCAATCAGCCCCAGCATTTT
V: TRBV7-2; size: .; J: TRBJ1-2; D: TRBD1; CDR3: CASSPYWTGHYGYTF; DNA: TGTGCCAGCAGCCCCTATTGGACAGGACACTATGGCTACACCTTC
V: TRBV6-2/TRBV6-3; size: .; J: TRBJ1-4; D: .; CDR3: CASSAPVGRGGEKLFF; DNA: TGTGCCAGCAGTGCGCCCGTCGGAAGGGGAGGTGAAAAACTGTTTTTT
V: TRBV19; size: .; J: TRBJ1-5; D: TRBD1; CDR3: CASSTTGGWSNQPQHF; DNA: TGTGCCAGTAGTACCACAGGGGGCTGGAGCAATCAGCCCCAGCATTTT
V: TRBV7-9; size: .; J: TRBJ1-2; D: .; CDR3: CASSLWVGDGYTF; DNA: TGTGCCAGCAGCTTATGGGTGGGAGATGGCTACACCTTC
V: TRBV6-5; size: .; J: TRBJ2-1; D: .; CDR3: CASISALYNEQFF; DNA: TGTGCCAGCATTTCCGCGTTATACAATGAGCAGTTCTTC
V: TRBV4-1; size: .; J: TRBJ2-3; D: TRBD1; CDR3: CASSQDSTGGASDTQYF; DNA: TGCGCCAGCAGCCAAGATTCGACAGGGGGCGCCTCAGATACGCAGTATTTT
V: TRBV5-1; size: .; J: TRBJ2-1; D: TRBD2; CDR3: CASSAGTSGSLVEQFF; DNA: TGCGCCAGCAGCGCAGGGACTAGCGGGTCCCTGGTTGAGCAGTTCTTC
V: TRBV11-2; size: .; J: TRBJ1-2; D: .; CDR3: CASSLQDYGYTF; DNA: TGTGCCAGCAGCTTACAGGACTATGGCTACACCTTC
V: TRBV6-5; size: .; J: TRBJ2-5; D: TRBD2; CDR3: CASSYGREAQAPQYF; DNA: TGTGCCAGCAGTTACGGTCGGGAGGCCCAAGCGCCCCAGTACTTC
V: TRBV11-2; size: .; J: TRBJ1-1; D: .; CDR3: CASSSPSASAGVGAAFF; DNA: TGTGCCAGCAGCTCCCCTTCGGCCTCGGCAGGGGTGGGTGCGGCTTTCTTT
V: TRBV3-1/TRBV3-2; size: .; J: TRBJ1-3; D: .; CDR3: CASSQGETEKNTIYF; DNA: TGTGCCAGCAGCCAAGGCGAGACAGAGAAAAACACCATATATTTT
V: TRBV9; size: .; J: TRBJ2-3; D: TRBD2; CDR3: CASSSGGGADTQYF; DNA: TGTGCCAGCAGCAGCGGTGGGGGGGCAGATACGCAGTATTTT
V: TRBV24-1; size: .; J: TRBJ2-5; D: .; CDR3: CATSDPRTGYEAQYF; DNA: TGTGCCACCAGTGATCCCCGAACCGGTTACGAGGCCCAGTACTTC
V: TRBV9; size: .; J: TRBJ1-2; D: .; CDR3: CASSVVLPGDGYTF; DNA: TGTGCCAGCAGCGTAGTCCTCCCGGGAGATGGCTACACCTTC
V: TRBV29-1; size: once; J: TRBJ2-3; D: TRBD2; CDR3: CSASSGRITDTQYF; DNA: TGCAGCGCTTCTAGCGGGAGGATCACAGATACGCAGTATTTT
V: TRBV6-2/TRBV6-3; size: .; J: TRBJ2-7; D: .; CDR3: CASSAGTNLYEQYF; DNA: TGTGCCAGCAGTGCCGGGACAAATCTTTACGAGCAGTACTTC
V: TRBV6-5; size: .; J: TRBJ2-4; D: .; CDR3: CASKPAAKNIQYF; DNA: TGTGCCAGCAAACCAGCGGCCAAAAACATTCAGTACTTC